Each of the 3 T cell receptor beta chains below was sequenced from the same sample in a study of read filtering for tumor transcriptome and immune sequencing. The library was built from 400 to 500 ng RNA with molecular barcoded adaptors for alpha/delta and beta/gamma chains. TCRdb reprocessed the reads via MiXCR and lists one record per CDR3 protein. Seen here are 19,000 or so distinct CDR3 sequences, roughly a fifth observed once, and the top ten hold 24%. The sample was a population of CD138-negative cells sorted from bone marrow. These receptors were obtained from a donor at least 40 years old with multiple myeloma.

Concerning this clonotype itself: A read error may explain this, as a much larger clone is one base away. The CDR3 is CASSSPAAGTDHEQYF. The CDR3 nucleotides read TGCGCCAGCAGCTCACCCGCCGCAGGGACAGACCACGAGCAGTACTTC. This sequence joins TRBV5-1 and TRBJ2-7; 7 nucleotides agree with TRBD1. The V segment lost 3 bases and the J segment 5 bases; nucleotides outside the gene matches: 14. Germline V gene lookup returns CDR1 SGHRS and CDR2 YFSETQ. This CDR3 has 16 amino acids.

This clonotype was seen repeatedly, ten times or more. The genes are TRBV29-1 and TRBJ2-5; TRBD2 matches at 9 bases. The CDR3 extends over 14 amino acids. Per the germline V gene, CDR1 is SQVTM and CDR2 is ANQGSEA. The J segment lost 0 bases and the V segment lost 7 bases, leaving 6 bases of the junction unmatched. CDR3 bases: TGCAGCGCCTTAGCGGGAGACTACCAAGAGACCCAGTACTTC. This translates into CSALAGDYQETQYF.

V usage is TRBV20-1 and J usage is TRBJ2-7; 10 nucleotides align to TRBD2. V lost 4 bases to trimming and J lost 3 bases; unmatched junction nucleotides: 6. The germline V gene encodes CDR1 DFQATT and CDR2 SNEGSKA (reference sequence). CDR3 length: 14 amino acids. This CDR3 is CSATGLAEYYEQYF. The CDR3, as DNA: TGCAGTGCTACCGGACTAGCGGAATACTACGAGCAGTACTTC.